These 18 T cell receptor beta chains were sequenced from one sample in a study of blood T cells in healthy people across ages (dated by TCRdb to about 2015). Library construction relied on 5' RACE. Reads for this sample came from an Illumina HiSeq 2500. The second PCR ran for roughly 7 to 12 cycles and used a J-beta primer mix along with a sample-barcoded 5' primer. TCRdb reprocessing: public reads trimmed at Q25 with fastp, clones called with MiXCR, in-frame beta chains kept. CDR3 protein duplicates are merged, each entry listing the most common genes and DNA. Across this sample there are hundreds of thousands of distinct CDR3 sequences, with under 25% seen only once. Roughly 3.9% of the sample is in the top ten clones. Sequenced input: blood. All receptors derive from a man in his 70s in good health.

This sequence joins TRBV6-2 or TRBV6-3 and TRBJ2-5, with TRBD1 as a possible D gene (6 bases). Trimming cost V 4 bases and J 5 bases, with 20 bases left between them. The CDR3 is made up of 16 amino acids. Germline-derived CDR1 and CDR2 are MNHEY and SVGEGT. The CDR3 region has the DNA TGTGCCAGCAGTTTTACCCCCGGGACACCAGGGGAGACCCAGTACTTC. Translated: CASSFTPGTPGETQYF.

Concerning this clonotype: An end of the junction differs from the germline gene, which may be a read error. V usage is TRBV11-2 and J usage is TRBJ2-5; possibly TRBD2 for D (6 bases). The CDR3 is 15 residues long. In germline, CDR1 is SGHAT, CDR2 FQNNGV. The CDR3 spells CATLPSAGFRETQYF. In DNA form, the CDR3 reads TGTGCCACCCTCCCTTCTGCGGGATTCAGGGAGACTCAGTACTTC.

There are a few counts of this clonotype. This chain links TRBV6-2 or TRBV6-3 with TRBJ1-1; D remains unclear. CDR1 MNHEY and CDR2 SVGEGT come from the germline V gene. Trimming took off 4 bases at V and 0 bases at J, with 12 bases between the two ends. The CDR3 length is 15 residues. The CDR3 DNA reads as TGTGCCAGCAGTTCGGTTTTTCCGGTGAACACTGAAGCTTTCTTT. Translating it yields CASSSVFPVNTEAFF.

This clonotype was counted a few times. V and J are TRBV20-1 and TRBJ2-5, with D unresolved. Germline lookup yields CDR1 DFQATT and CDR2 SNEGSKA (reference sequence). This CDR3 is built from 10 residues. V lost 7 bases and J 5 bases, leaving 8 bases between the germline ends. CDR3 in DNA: TGCAGTGGCGAGGCTGAGACCCAGTACTTC. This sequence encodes CSGEAETQYF.

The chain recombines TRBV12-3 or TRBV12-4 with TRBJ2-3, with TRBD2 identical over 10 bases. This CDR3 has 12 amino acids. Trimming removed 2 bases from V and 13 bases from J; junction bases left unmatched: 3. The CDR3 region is CASSLTAGGEYF. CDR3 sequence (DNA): TGTGCCAGCAGTTTAACAGCGGGGGGGGAGTATTTT.

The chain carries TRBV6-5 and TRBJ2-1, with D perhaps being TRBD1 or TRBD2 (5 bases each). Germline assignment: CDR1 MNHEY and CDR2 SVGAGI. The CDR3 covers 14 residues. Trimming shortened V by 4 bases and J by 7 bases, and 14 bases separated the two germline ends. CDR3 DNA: TGTGCCAGCAGTTGGGGGACCAATGGGAATGAGCAGTTCTTC. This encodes CASSWGTNGNEQFF.

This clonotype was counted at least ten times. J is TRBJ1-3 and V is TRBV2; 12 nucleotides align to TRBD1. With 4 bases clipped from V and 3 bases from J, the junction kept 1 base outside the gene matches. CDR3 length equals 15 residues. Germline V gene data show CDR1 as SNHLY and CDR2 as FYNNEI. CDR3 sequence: CASSGDRGLGNTIYF. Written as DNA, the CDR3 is TGTGCCAGCAGTGGGGACAGGGGGCTTGGAAACACCATATATTTT.

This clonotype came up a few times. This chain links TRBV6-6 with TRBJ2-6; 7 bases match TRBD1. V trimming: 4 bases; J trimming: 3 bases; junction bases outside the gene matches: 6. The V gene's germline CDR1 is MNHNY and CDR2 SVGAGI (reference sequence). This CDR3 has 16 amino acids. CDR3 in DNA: TGTGCCAGCAGTTTAATAGGGGGCTTTGGGGCCAACGTCCTGACTTTC. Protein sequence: CASSLIGGFGANVLTF.

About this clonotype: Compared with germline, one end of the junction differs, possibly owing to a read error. The CDR3 nucleotides are TGTAGCGTTGAAGGGTCTGTGAGCGGGGAGCAGTTCTTC. Its protein is CSVEGSVSGEQFF. This chain joins TRBV29-1 and TRBJ2-1; possibly TRBD2 for D (6 bases). CDR3 length: 13 amino acids. CDR1 and CDR2 (germline): SQVTM, ANQGSEA.

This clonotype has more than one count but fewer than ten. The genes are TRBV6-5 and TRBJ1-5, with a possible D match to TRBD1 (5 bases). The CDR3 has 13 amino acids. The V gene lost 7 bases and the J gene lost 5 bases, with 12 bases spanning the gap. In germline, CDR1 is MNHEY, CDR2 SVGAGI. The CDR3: CASNSGRDQPQHF. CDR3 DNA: TGTGCCAGCAATTCAGGGAGGGATCAGCCCCAGCATTTT.

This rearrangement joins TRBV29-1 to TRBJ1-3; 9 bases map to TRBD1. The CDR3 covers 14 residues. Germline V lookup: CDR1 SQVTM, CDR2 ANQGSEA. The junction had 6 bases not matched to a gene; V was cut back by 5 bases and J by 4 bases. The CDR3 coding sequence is TGCAGCGTTACCCGACAGGGGGGCGGAAACACCATATATTTT. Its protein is CSVTRQGGGNTIYF.

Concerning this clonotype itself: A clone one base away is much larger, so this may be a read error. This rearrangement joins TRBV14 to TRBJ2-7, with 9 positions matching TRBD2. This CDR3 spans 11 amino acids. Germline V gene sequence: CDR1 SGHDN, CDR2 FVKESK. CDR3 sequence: CACSGGYEQYF. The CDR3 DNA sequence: TGTGCCTGCAGCGGGGGGTACGAGCAGTACTTC.

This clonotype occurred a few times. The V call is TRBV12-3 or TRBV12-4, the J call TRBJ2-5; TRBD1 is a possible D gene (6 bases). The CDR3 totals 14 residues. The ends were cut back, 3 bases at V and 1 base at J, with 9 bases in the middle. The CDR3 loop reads CASSLDSTQETQYF. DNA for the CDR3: TGTGCCAGCAGTTTGGACAGCACCCAAGAGACCCAGTACTTC.

The CDR3 sequence: CASSSPAMDGKETQYF. The CDR3 DNA reads TGTGCCAGCAGTTCCCCCGCGATGGACGGGAAAGAGACCCAGTACTTC. The J gene is TRBJ2-5, the V gene TRBV28; TRBD2 might be the D (5 bases). V lost 4 bases and J 3 bases, leaving 18 bases between the germline ends. CDR1 is MDHEN, CDR2 SYDVKM, per germline. The CDR3 spans 16 residues.

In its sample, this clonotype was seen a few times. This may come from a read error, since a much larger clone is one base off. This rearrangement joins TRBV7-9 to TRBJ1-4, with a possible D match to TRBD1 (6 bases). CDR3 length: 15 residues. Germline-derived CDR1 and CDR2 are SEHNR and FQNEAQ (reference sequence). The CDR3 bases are TGTTCCAGCAGTCTGTCACAGGGCGCTAATGAAAAACTGTTTTTT. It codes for CSSSLSQGANEKLFF.

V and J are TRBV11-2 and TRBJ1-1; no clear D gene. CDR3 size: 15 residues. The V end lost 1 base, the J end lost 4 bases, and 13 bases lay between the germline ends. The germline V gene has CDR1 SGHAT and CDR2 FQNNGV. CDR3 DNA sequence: TGTGCCAGCAGCTTAGTCGGTCGATGGGCCACTGAAGCTTTCTTT. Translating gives CASSLVGRWATEAFF.

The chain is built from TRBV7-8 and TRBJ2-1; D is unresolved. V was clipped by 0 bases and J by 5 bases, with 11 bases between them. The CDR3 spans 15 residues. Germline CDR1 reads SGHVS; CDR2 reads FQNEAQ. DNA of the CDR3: TGTGCCAGCAGCTTAGCCGGTTTGTTTGACAATGAGCAGTTCTTC. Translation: CASSLAGLFDNEQFF.

CDR3 DNA: TGTGCCAGCAGCCAATCCGGGAGCACAGATACGCAGTATTTT. This sequence encodes CASSQSGSTDTQYF. The chain employs TRBV3-1 and TRBJ2-3, with D hard to call. Trimming shortened V by 2 bases and J by 0 bases, and 6 bases separated the two germline ends. CDR3 length: 14 residues. The V gene's germline CDR1 is LGHDT and CDR2 YNNKEL (reference sequence).